The sequence of this TCR beta chain was determined in a study of T-cell reconstitution after alpha-beta-depleted transplantation in children. Findings and caveats of the study: Surviving recipient T cells and thymic progenitors produced the high day-60 TCRbeta diversity seen in some patients. From newly produced T cells came most of the T-cell counts and diversity one year after transplant. Expanded graft clones, several hundred of them, were reportedly the source of alpha-beta T cells about two months after transplant.

The authors prepared the TCRbeta library with unique molecular identifiers. One entry per CDR3 protein, called by TCRdb with MiXCR from the PCR reads. The sample holds about 510,000 distinct CDR3 sequences, more than 9.5% seen once. Worth noting for this clonotype: Its antigen is undetermined.

The CDR3 is 15 amino acids. V lost 4 bases and J lost 6; bases outside the gene matches: 7. Germline CDR1 and CDR2: SGHRS and YFSETQ. This sample comprised PBMCs, mostly from graft donor cells, obtained 180 days after TCRalphabeta/CD19-depleted stem cell transplant. The source is a female patient between 2 and 15 years old who had a stem cell transplant for aplastic anemia, so the T cells may come from the graft donor. The chain couples TRBV5-1 to TRBJ2-2; 9 nucleotides line up with TRBD1. The CDR3 coding sequence is TGCGCCAGCAGCCATAATCGACAGGGGGCCGGGGAGCTGTTTTTT. Protein sequence: CASSHNRQGAGELFF.